This record looks at one TCR beta chain sequence and its context. Its antigen is currently unknown. Germline V gene sequence: CDR1 LGHNA, CDR2 YNFKEQ. The CDR3 contains 13 residues. V was shortened by 3 bases and J by 1 base, with 7 bases between the two germline ends. An amount of RNA that ranged from roughly 0.45 to 1 ug was reverse transcribed with random hexamers. MiXCR was run by TCRdb on the immunoSEQ multiplex PCR reads, yielding one entry per CDR3 protein. The sample consists of 70,000 to 100,000 distinct CDR3 sequences, 90% to 97% of them appearing once. The data are from a study of CD8 T cells in Susac syndrome. Findings of the study overall: That the number of individuals in its TCR sequencing and HLA analysis was relatively small was acknowledged by the study.

Sequencing was done on a sample of CD8+ T cells from PBMCs. The sequence came from a human donor with Susac syndrome. This chain connects TRBV4-2 to TRBJ2-7; D unclear. CDR3 coding DNA: TGTGCCAGCAGCCATAAGGGTTCCTACGAGCAGTACTTC. It yields the protein CASSHKGSYEQYF.